This TCR beta chain came from a study of T cells in Graves' hyperthyroidism and ophthalmopathy. The CDR3 regions of TCR beta were amplified from RNA transcripts. RT-PCR in the first round (using the HTBI primer set) targeted the TCR CDR3. Using its own MiXCR run on the multiplex PCR reads, TCRdb lists one record per CDR3 protein. There are nearly 600,000 distinct CDR3 sequences in the sample; over 11% occur only once, and 5.8% lies in the top ten. The sample holds many counts of this clonotype. The antigen is undetermined. Blood was obtained at the first hyperthyroidism diagnosis, which preceded any ophthalmopathy symptoms. CDR3 length: 14 amino acids. The trim removed 3 bases at V and 5 bases at J, leaving 4 bases unmatched. CDR1 is MGHRA, CDR2 YSYEKL, per germline. Whole-study findings and limits: Most clonotypes expanded in thyroid above 0.001 were likewise present in blood. Classification by a 13 V-J model distinguished ophthalmopathy from stable hyperthyroidism.

What was sequenced was blood. This chain uses TRBV4-1 with TRBJ2-5; TRBD1 matches 9 bases. The receptor comes from a young woman with Graves' hyperthyroidism that later progressed to Graves' ophthalmopathy. CDR3 sequence: CASSQYRGRETQYF. In nucleotides, the CDR3 is TGCGCCAGCAGCCAGTACAGGGGGCGGGAGACCCAGTACTTC.